What follows is one T cell receptor beta chain and its context. The antigen remains undetermined. This entry belongs to a study of regulatory T cells in long-lasting Graves disease. Noted time point: newly diagnosed GD, antithyroid drugs for less than 3 months. The TCR library was prepared using RNA isolated from PBMCs. Broader study findings: Favored usage of TRBV28, TRBJ1-2 and TRBJ2-5 was recorded in persistent disease. Persistent Graves' patients showed reduced TCR diversity versus newly diagnosed patients. Patients with persistent disease shared roughly 3,000 public clonotypes, outpacing the approximately 870 shared by new patients.

Combining iRepertoire HTBI primers with Arm-PCR of CDR3 regions, the authors built TCR beta libraries. TCRdb reprocessed the multiplex PCR reads via MiXCR and lists one record per CDR3 protein. Seen here are under 500,000 distinct CDR3 sequences, about a sixth observed once, and the top ten hold roughly 10%. Germline V gene lookup returns CDR1 SEHNR and CDR2 FQNEAQ (reference sequence). V lost 3 bases and J lost 6, with 11 bases in between. This CDR3 is built from 13 residues. The data were also submitted as part of a second study, on T cells in Graves' hyperthyroidism and ophthalmopathy.

The sample consisted of peripheral blood mononuclear cells (PBMCs), taken at new diagnosis, from a patient treated with antithyroid drugs. V and J are TRBV7-9 and TRBJ2-5; weak D call: TRBD2 (5 bases). The clonotype was recovered from a woman in her 30s with Graves disease. The CDR3 loop reads CASSLFLAQTQYF. CDR3 bases: TGTGCCAGCAGCTTGTTTCTAGCACAGACCCAGTACTTC.